This TCR beta chain was captured in a study of shared clonotypes between healthy human individuals. Looking at the study overall: Per donor, CD8 memory used one plate, CD8 naive used two, CD4 memory used three and CD4 naive used three.

Clones were read by immunoSEQ multiplex PCR, and TCRdb kept only the in-frame ones, dropping some. The sample yields approximately 350,000 clones, approximately 79% seen once. The sample holds one count of this clone. Germline V lookup: CDR1 SGHRS, CDR2 YFSETQ. Trimming shortened V by 1 base and J by 5 bases, and 18 bases separated the two germline ends. The CDR3 is made up of 16 amino acids. Sequencing was carried out using memory CD4+ T cells sorted from blood. Subset specified: CD45RA-negative fraction. The receptor comes from a man aged 25 to 40 in good health. V is TRBV5-1 and J is TRBJ2-5; D call uncertain. CDR3 bases: TGCGCCAGCAGCTTGTCGGCGACCACTACCTACGAGACCCAGTACTTC. Translated: CASSLSATTTYETQYF.